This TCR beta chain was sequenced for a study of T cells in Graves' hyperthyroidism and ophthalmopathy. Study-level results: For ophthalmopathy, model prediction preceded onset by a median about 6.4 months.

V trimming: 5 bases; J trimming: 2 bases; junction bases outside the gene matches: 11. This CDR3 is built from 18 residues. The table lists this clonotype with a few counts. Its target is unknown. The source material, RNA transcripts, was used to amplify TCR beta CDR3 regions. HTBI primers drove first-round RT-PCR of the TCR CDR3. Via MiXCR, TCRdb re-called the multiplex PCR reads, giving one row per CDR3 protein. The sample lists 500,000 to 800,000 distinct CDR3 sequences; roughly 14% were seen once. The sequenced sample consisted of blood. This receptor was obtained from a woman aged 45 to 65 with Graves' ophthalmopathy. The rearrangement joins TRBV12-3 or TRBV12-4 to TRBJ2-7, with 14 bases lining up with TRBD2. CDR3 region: CASSDRTSGRSLPYEQYF. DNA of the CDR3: TGTGCCAGCAGTGATCGGACTAGCGGGAGGTCCCTCCCCTACGAGCAGTACTTC.